The present TCR beta chain was sequenced within a study of memory CD4+ T cells and cytomegalovirus serostatus. Study as a whole: Of the healthy Belgian adults, fewer than 10 were CMV seropositive and 20 to 25 seronegative.

The sort gate was single viable CD3+CD4+CD8-CD45RO+ cells for memory CD4+ T cells. Per the authors' pipeline: After removing out-of-frame reads, around 2 million distinct TCRbeta sequences remained. Clones were read by immunoSEQ multiplex PCR, and TCRdb kept only the in-frame ones, dropping some. V, J and clone size are taken as reported in that table, and D and trimming were inferred from the DNA itself. The sample carries more than 40,000 clones, 60% to 85% recorded once. Details on this clone: Its antigen is still unknown.

The study's findings and limits: Repertoires predicted CMV serostatus with median bootstrapped AUC of about 0.96.

Germline V CDR1 and CDR2: MDHEN, SYDVKM. V was trimmed by 5 bases and J by 3 bases, leaving 14 bases between them. CDR3 length: 14 amino acids. This sequence was found in an adult in good health and CMV-seronegative. The chain is built from TRBV28 and TRBJ2-7, with no clear D. Sequencing was performed on memory CD4+ T cells from blood. CDR3 sequence: CASSPGVGYYEQYF. The DNA for the CDR3 is TGTGCCAGCAGTCCTGGGGTGGGGTACTACGAGCAGTACTTC. The complete variable domain, with remaining parts taken from reference TRBV28 and TRBJ2-7, reads DVKVTQSSRYLVKRTGEKVFLECVQDMDHENMFWYRQDPGLGLRLIYFSYDVKMKEKGDIPEGYSVSREKKERFSLILESASTNQTSMYLCASSPGVGYYEQYFGPGTRLTVT.